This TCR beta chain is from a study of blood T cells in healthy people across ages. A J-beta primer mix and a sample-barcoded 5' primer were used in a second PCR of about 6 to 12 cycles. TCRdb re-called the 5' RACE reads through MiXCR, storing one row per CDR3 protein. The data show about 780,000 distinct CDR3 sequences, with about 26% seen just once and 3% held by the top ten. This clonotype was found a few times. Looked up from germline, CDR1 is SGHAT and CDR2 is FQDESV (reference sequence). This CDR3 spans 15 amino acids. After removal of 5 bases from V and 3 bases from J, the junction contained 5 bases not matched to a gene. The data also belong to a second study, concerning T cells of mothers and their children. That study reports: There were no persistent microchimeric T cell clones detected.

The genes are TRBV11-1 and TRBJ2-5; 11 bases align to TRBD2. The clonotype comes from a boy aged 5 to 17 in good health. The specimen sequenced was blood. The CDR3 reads CASSLLAGGEETQYF. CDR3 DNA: TGTGCCAGCAGCCTCCTAGCGGGGGGAGAAGAGACCCAGTACTTC.